This entry concerns a single TCR beta chain. The germline V gene has CDR1 SSHAT and CDR2 FNYEAQ (reference sequence). Germline trimming cut 5 bases from V and 3 bases from J; bases unmatched to any gene: 1. The CDR3 sequence is 13 residues long. Original methodology: Scientists estimated how many nucleated cells there were by amplifying reference gene primers. Sequencing used immunoSEQ multiplex PCR; TCRdb keeps in-frame clones, though not all of them. The D gene and trimming were derived from the DNA, and the V and J assignments and clone size from that table. The table has 120,000 or so clones, around 74% seen once; the top ten hold around 5.9%. This entry comes from a study of blood T cell repertoires in COVID-19. Study context: There were acute and convalescent COVID-19 samples, and they came from the United States, Italy and Spain. T cells, B-cell-depleted T cells, or PBMCs provided the cDNA or gDNA that served as material.

The receptor's source is a man aged 60 to 75 with acute or convalescent COVID-19. Sequenced material: peripheral blood. This chain connects TRBV7-7 to TRBJ2-5, with 9 nucleotides matching TRBD2. DNA for the CDR3: TGTGCCAGCAGCCGCGGGGGGGAAGAGACCCAGTACTTC. Its translation: CASSRGGEETQYF.